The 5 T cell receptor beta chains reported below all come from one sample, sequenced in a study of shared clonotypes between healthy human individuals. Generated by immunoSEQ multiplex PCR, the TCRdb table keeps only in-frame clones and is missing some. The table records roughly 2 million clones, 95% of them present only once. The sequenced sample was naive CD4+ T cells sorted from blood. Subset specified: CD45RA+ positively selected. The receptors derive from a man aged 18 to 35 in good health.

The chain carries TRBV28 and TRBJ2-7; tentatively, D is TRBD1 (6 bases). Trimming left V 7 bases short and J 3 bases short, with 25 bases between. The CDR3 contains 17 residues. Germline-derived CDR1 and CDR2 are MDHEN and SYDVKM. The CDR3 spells CASKGLLRTASSYEQYF. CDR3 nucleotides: TGTGCCAGCAAGGGTCTCCTCCGGACAGCCTCGAGCTACGAGCAGTACTTC.

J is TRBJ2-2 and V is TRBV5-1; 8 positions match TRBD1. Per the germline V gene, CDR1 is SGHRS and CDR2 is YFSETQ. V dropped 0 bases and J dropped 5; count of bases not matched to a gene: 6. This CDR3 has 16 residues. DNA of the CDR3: TGCGCCAGCAGCTTGGTGGGACAGGTCAAAACCGGGGAGCTGTTTTTT. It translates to CASSLVGQVKTGELFF.

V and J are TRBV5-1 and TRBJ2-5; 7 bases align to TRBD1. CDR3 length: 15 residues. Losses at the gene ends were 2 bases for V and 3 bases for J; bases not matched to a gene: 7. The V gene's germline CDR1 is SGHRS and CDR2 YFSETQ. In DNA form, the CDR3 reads TGCGCCAGCAGCTTAACCGGGACAGAGAAAGAGACCCAGTACTTC. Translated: CASSLTGTEKETQYF.

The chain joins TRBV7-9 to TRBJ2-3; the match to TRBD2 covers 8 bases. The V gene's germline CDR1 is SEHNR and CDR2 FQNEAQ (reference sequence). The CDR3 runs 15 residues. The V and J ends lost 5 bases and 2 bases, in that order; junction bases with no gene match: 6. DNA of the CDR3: TGTGCCAGCAGCCTCGGGACTAGAAACACAGATACGCAGTATTTT. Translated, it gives CASSLGTRNTDTQYF. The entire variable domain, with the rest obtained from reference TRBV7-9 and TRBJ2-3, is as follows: DTGVSQNPRHKITKRGQNVTFRCDPISEHNRLYWYRQTLGQGPEFLTYFQNEAQLEKSRLLSDRFSAERPKGSFSTLEIQRTEQGDSAMYLCASSLGTRNTDTQYFGPGTRLTVL.

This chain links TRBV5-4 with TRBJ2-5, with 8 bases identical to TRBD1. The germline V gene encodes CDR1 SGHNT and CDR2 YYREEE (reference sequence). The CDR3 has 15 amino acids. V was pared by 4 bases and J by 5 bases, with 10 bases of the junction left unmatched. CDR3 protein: CASSAGDRLMETQYF. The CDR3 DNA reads TGTGCCAGCAGCGCTGGGGACAGGTTAATGGAGACCCAGTACTTC.